This is a list of T cell receptor beta chains from one sample in a study of T-cell memory formation after mild COVID-19. TCRdb reprocessed the 5' RACE reads via MiXCR and lists one record per CDR3 protein. The top ten hold 2% to 2.5% of the sample, which has about 200,000 distinct CDR3 sequences, more than 15% seen once. The sample consisted of PBMCs or a T cell subset sorted from them (not recorded which). The source of these receptors is an adult woman who had mild COVID-19 (a few samples of this study predate the infection). Cell type and time point are not known. Both conserved end residues are part of each CDR3. Fields, in order: clone size, D gene, J gene, V gene, CDR3 protein, CDR3 DNA. The D gene is left open where the match is weak. Part of the rows lack a size; the others show once, few, many or a class for expanded clones.

clone size: many
D gene: TRBD2
J gene: TRBJ2-3
V gene: TRBV7-8
CDR3 protein: CASSLGWTSGKDTQYF
CDR3 DNA: TGTGCCAGCAGCTTAGGGTGGACTAGCGGCAAAGATACGCAGTATTTT

clone size: few
D gene: TRBD2
J gene: TRBJ2-5
V gene: TRBV2
CDR3 protein: CASSRTSGRGETQYF
CDR3 DNA: TGTGCCAGCAGTCGGACTAGCGGGAGAGGGGAGACCCAGTACTTC

clone size: few
D gene: NA
J gene: TRBJ2-7
V gene: TRBV4-3
CDR3 protein: CASSPERSGRAYEQYF
CDR3 DNA: TGCGCCAGCAGCCCCGAGAGGTCGGGCCGCGCCTACGAGCAGTACTTC

clone size: few
D gene: NA
J gene: TRBJ2-5
V gene: TRBV5-1
CDR3 protein: CASSGSPGPQETQYF
CDR3 DNA: TGCGCCAGCAGCGGCTCCCCGGGACCCCAAGAAACCCAGTACTTC

clone size: few
D gene: NA
J gene: TRBJ2-5
V gene: TRBV6-5
CDR3 protein: CASSSRDGGRETQYF
CDR3 DNA: TGTGCCAGCAGTTCCCGTGACGGGGGCCGGGAGACCCAGTACTTC

clone size: NA
D gene: NA
J gene: TRBJ1-1
V gene: TRBV7-9
CDR3 protein: CASSNPGLGAEAFF
CDR3 DNA: TGTGCCAGCAGCAACCCCGGTTTGGGGGCTGAAGCTTTCTTT

clone size: few
D gene: NA
J gene: TRBJ2-2
V gene: TRBV5-1
CDR3 protein: CASSLEVSNTGELFF
CDR3 DNA: TGCGCCAGCAGCTTGGAGGTTAGCAACACCGGGGAGCTGTTTTTT

clone size: NA
D gene: NA
J gene: TRBJ2-3
V gene: TRBV5-1
CDR3 protein: CASSLEGASTDTQYF
CDR3 DNA: TGCGCCAGCAGCTTGGAGGGTGCTAGCACAGATACGCAGTATTTT

clone size: few
D gene: NA
J gene: TRBJ2-1
V gene: TRBV6-6
CDR3 protein: CASRAGGIGAPNLHEQFF
CDR3 DNA: TGTGCCAGCAGAGCCGGGGGAATCGGGGCGCCTAATCTTCATGAGCAGTTCTTC

clone size: few
D gene: TRBD2
J gene: TRBJ2-5
V gene: TRBV18
CDR3 protein: CASSLGLDGTQYF
CDR3 DNA: TGTGCCAGCTCACTAGGACTAGACGGGACCCAGTACTTC

clone size: few
D gene: NA
J gene: TRBJ2-2
V gene: TRBV25-1
CDR3 protein: CASSESLTRMLGELFF
CDR3 DNA: TGTGCCAGCAGTGAATCATTGACTAGGATGCTCGGGGAGCTGTTTTTT

clone size: NA
D gene: NA
J gene: TRBJ1-1
V gene: TRBV4-1
CDR3 protein: CASSRTGLTEAFF
CDR3 DNA: TGCGCCAGCAGCCGAACAGGGTTAACTGAAGCTTTCTTT

clone size: NA
D gene: TRBD1
J gene: TRBJ2-7
V gene: TRBV7-9
CDR3 protein: CASSSYPGTAVYEQYF
CDR3 DNA: TGTGCCAGCAGCTCTTACCCCGGGACAGCTGTCTACGAGCAGTACTTC

clone size: many
D gene: NA
J gene: TRBJ2-1
V gene: TRBV14
CDR3 protein: CASSQVRTLVNEQFF
CDR3 DNA: TGTGCCAGCAGCCAAGTTCGAACTCTAGTAAATGAGCAGTTCTTC

clone size: once
D gene: NA
J gene: TRBJ2-3
V gene: TRBV20-1
CDR3 protein: CSAPLGSTDTQYF
CDR3 DNA: TGCAGTGCCCCCCTCGGTAGCACAGATACGCAGTATTTT

clone size: NA
D gene: NA
J gene: TRBJ2-3
V gene: TRBV20-1
CDR3 protein: CSARATRGGQPDTQYF
CDR3 DNA: TGCAGTGCTAGAGCCACAAGGGGGGGCCAGCCAGATACGCAGTATTTT

clone size: NA
D gene: NA
J gene: TRBJ1-1
V gene: TRBV5-1
CDR3 protein: CASRFGGNGNTEAFF
CDR3 DNA: TGCGCCAGCAGGTTTGGGGGGAACGGAAACACTGAAGCTTTCTTT

clone size: few
D gene: NA
J gene: TRBJ2-7
V gene: TRBV7-2
CDR3 protein: CASSPRFGYEQYF
CDR3 DNA: TGTGCCAGCAGCCCCAGATTTGGCTACGAGCAGTACTTC

clone size: NA
D gene: NA
J gene: TRBJ2-7
V gene: TRBV5-1
CDR3 protein: CASSPDGGNYEQYF
CDR3 DNA: TGCGCCAGCAGCCCTGACGGCGGAAATTACGAGCAGTACTTC

clone size: NA
D gene: NA
J gene: TRBJ1-5
V gene: TRBV6-2/TRBV6-3
CDR3 protein: CASSYSSRAQPQHF
CDR3 DNA: TGTGCCAGCAGTTACTCGAGCAGGGCTCAGCCCCAGCATTTT